Listed below are T cell receptor beta chains from one sample, sequenced in a study of identical twins. TCRdb re-called the 5' RACE reads through MiXCR, storing one row per CDR3 protein. This sample has about 570,000 distinct CDR3 sequences; around a tenth occur once, and the top ten carry roughly 3%. These data were likewise used in another study, on yellow fever vaccine responses in identical twins.

Source material: PBMCs. These receptors originate from a woman aged 18-35 years in good health. Both conserved end residues are part of each CDR3. The D gene is left open where the match is weak. Size values are once, few and many counts, or a class for expanded clones, and some rows have none.

V,size,J,D,CDR3,DNA
TRBV7-2,-,TRBJ2-3,-,CASSLLPTRDTQYF,TGTGCCAGCAGCCTCCTCCCTACCAGGGATACGCAGTATTTT
TRBV7-8,-,TRBJ1-1,TRBD1,CASSLRGQAANTEAFF,TGTGCCAGCAGCTTAAGGGGACAGGCGGCGAACACTGAAGCTTTCTTT
TRBV20-1,many,TRBJ2-3,TRBD1,CSADPRTGADTQYF,TGCAGTGCCGACCCTCGGACAGGGGCAGATACGCAGTATTTT
TRBV20-1,many,TRBJ2-3,TRBD2,CSARAGGLVSDTQYF,TGCAGTGCTAGAGCAGGTGGACTAGTCTCAGATACGCAGTATTTT
TRBV4-3,few,TRBJ2-2,TRBD1,CASRFGTGGVNGELFF,TGCGCCAGCAGGTTTGGGACAGGGGGCGTTAACGGGGAGCTGTTTTTT
TRBV5-1,many,TRBJ2-3,TRBD1,CASSSTGGTDTQYF,TGCGCCAGCAGCTCCACAGGGGGAACAGATACGCAGTATTTT
TRBV9,many,TRBJ1-4,-,CASSVGGTNEKLFF,TGTGCCAGCAGTGTAGGGGGAACTAATGAAAAACTGTTTTTT
TRBV5-1,many,TRBJ2-1,-,CASSSAGSGYNEQFF,TGCGCCAGCAGCTCAGCGGGCTCTGGGTACAATGAGCAGTTCTTC
TRBV20-1,many,TRBJ2-7,-,CSAHSGLSGSYEQYF,TGCAGTGCTCACTCAGGGCTTAGCGGCTCCTACGAGCAGTACTTC
TRBV10-3,-,TRBJ1-1,-,CAISELRTANTEAFF,TGTGCCATCAGTGAATTGCGGACAGCGAACACTGAAGCTTTCTTT
TRBV28,few,TRBJ2-1,-,CASSSQGLTGQFF,TGTGCCAGCAGTTCACAGGGACTGACTGGGCAGTTCTTC
TRBV5-1,-,TRBJ2-3,-,CASSHSSSTDTQYF,TGCGCCAGCAGCCACAGCTCTAGCACAGATACGCAGTATTTT
TRBV24-1,many,TRBJ2-3,-,CATSDFGSEATQYF,TGTGCCACCAGTGATTTTGGTTCAGAGGCGACGCAGTATTTT
TRBV28,-,TRBJ2-3,-,CASSLGRDGSTDTQYF,TGTGCCAGCAGTTTAGGCAGGGATGGTAGCACAGATACGCAGTATTTT
TRBV7-3,many,TRBJ1-5,-,CASSLLSGDQPQHF,TGTGCCAGCAGCTTATTATCCGGGGATCAGCCCCAGCATTTT
TRBV28,-,TRBJ2-1,-,CASRSGTPSFYEQFF,TGTGCCAGCAGATCCGGGACCCCATCTTTCTATGAGCAGTTCTTC
TRBV20-1,-,TRBJ1-4,-,CSAPAGQSVLQLFF,TGCAGTGCCCCCGCCGGACAGTCTGTATTACAACTGTTTTTT